Each of the 3 T cell receptor beta chains below was sequenced from the same sample in a study of blood T cell repertoires in COVID-19. The protocol was immunoSEQ multiplex PCR, while the TCRdb copy is restricted to in-frame clones and leaves out a portion. Of around 370,000 clones listed, about nine tenths are singletons. Sequenced material: peripheral blood. These receptors all stem from a woman in her forties or fifties with COVID-19, enrolled during active disease.

The chain employs TRBV5-6 and TRBJ1-2; TRBD1 matches at 9 bases. This CDR3 has 17 amino acids. V trimming: 0 bases; J trimming: 4 bases; junction bases outside the gene matches: 10. Germline CDR1 reads SGHDT; CDR2 reads YYEEEE. The CDR3 here is CASSLDTGQGFRYGYTF. CDR3 bases: TGTGCCAGCAGCTTGGACACGGGACAGGGTTTTCGCTATGGCTACACCTTC. Variable domain in full (rest from reference TRBV5-6 and TRBJ1-2): DAGVTQSPTHLIKTRGQQVTLRCSPKSGHDTVSWYQQALGQGPQFIFQYYEEEERQRGNFPDRFSGHQFPNYSSELNVNALLLGDSALYLCASSLDTGQGFRYGYTFGSGTRLTVV.

The rearrangement links TRBV27 to TRBJ2-7; D may be TRBD1 (5 bases). The germline V gene has CDR1 MNHEY and CDR2 SMNVEV (reference sequence). The V gene lost 3 bases and the J gene lost 9 bases, with 21 bases spanning the gap. CDR3 length: 15 amino acids. CDR3 sequence: CASSFRGFGADGQYF. In nucleotides, the CDR3 is TGTGCCAGCAGTTTTCGTGGTTTTGGGGCCGATGGGCAGTACTTC.

The gene calls are TRBV27 and TRBJ2-7, with TRBD2 matching 9 bases. CDR3 length: 15 residues. The V and J ends lost 6 bases and 3 bases, in that order; junction bases with no gene match: 9. The V gene's germline CDR1 is MNHEY and CDR2 SMNVEV (reference sequence). CDR3 bases: TGTGCCAGCAGCGCGACCGGACTAGCGAACTACGAGCAGTACTTC. It yields the protein CASSATGLANYEQYF.